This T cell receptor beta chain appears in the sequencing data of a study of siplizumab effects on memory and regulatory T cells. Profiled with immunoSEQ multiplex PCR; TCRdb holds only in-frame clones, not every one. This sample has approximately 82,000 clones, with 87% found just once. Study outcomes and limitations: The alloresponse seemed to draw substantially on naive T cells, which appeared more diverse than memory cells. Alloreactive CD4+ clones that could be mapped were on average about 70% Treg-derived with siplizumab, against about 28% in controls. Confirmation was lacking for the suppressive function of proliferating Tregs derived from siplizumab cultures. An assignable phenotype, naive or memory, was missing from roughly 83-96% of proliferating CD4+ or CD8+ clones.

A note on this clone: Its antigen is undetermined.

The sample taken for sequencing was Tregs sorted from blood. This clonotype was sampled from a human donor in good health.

DNA for the CDR3: TGCGCCAGCAGCTTGGAAACTTATGGCTACACCTTC. Translation: CASSLETYGYTF. The V gene is TRBV5-1, the J gene TRBJ1-2; D is undetermined. The CDR3 runs 12 residues. Germline-derived CDR1 and CDR2 are SGHRS and YFSETQ. With 0 bases removed from V and 5 bases from J, the gap between germline ends came to 5 bases. Filled out from reference TRBV5-1 and TRBJ1-2, the complete variable domain reads KAGVTQTPRYLIKTRGQQVTLSCSPISGHRSVSWYQQTPGQGLQFLFEYFSETQRNKGNFPGRFSGRQFSNSRSEMNVSTLELGDSALYLCASSLETYGYTFGSGTRLTVV.